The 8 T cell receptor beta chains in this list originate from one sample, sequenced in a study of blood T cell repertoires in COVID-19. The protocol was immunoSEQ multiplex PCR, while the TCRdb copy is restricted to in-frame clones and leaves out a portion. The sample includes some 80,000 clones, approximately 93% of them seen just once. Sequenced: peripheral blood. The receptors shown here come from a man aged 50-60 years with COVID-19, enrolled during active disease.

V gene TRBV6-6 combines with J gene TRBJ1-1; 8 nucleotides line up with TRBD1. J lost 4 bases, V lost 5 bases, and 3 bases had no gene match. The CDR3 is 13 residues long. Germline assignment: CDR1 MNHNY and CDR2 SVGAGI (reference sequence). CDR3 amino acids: CASSRGQGTEAFF. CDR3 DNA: TGTGCCAGCAGTCGAGGACAGGGCACTGAAGCTTTCTTT.

The CDR3 protein is CASNDQGYNEQFF. In nucleotides, the CDR3 is TGTGCCAGCAACGATCAGGGTTACAATGAGCAGTTCTTC. The J gene is TRBJ2-1, the V gene TRBV7-2, with D perhaps matching TRBD1 (5 bases). This CDR3 is built from 13 residues. Trimming took 7 bases from V and 4 from J, leaving 11 bases between them. CDR1 and CDR2 (germline): SGHTA, FQGNSA. The full variable domain, with the rest looked up from reference TRBV7-2 and TRBJ2-1, is GAGVSQSPSNKVTEKGKDVELRCDPISGHTALYWYRQSLGQGLEFLIYFQGNSAPDKSGLPSDRFSAERTGGSVSTLTIQRTQQEDSAVYLCASNDQGYNEQFFGPGTRLTVL.

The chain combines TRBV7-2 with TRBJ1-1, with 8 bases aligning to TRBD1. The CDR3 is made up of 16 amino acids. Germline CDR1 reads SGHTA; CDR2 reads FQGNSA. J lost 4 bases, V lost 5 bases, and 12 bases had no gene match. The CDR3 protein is CASSPRDRPSSTEAFF. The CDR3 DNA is TGTGCCAGCAGCCCGAGGGACAGGCCCTCAAGCACTGAAGCTTTCTTT.

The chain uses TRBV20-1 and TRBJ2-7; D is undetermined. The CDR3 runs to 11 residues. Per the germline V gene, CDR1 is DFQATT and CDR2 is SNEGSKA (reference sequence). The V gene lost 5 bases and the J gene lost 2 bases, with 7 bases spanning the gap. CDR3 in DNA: TGCAGTGCTTCAGGTGCCTACGAGCAGTACTTC. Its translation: CSASGAYEQYF.

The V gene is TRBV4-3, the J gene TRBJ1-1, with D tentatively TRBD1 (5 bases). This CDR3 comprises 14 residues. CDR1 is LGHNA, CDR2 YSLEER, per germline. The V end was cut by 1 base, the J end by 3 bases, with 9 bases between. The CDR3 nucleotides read TGCGCCAGCAGCCAAGGGGGGGGAGACACTGAAGCTTTCTTT. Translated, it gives CASSQGGGDTEAFF.

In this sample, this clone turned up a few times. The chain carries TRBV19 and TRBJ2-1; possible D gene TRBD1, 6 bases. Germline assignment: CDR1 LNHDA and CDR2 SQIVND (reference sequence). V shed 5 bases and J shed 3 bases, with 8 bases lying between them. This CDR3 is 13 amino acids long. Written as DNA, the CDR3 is TGTGCCAGTAGTTCGACAGGCTACAATGAGCAGTTCTTC. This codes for CASSSTGYNEQFF.

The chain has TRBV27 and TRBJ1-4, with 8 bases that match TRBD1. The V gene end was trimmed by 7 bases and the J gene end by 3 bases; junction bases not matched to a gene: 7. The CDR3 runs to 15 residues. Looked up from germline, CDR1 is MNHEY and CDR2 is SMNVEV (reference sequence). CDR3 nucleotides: TGTGCCAGCACCTTCCAGGGGGCCCCTAATGAAAAACTGTTTTTT. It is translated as CASTFQGAPNEKLFF.

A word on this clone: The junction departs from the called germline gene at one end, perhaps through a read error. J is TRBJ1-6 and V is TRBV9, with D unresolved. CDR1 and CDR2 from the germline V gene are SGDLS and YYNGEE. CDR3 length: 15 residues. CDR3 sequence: CASSVSGSFNSPLHF. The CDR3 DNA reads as TGTGCCAGCAGCGTATCAGGATCCTTTAATTCACCCCTCCACTTT.